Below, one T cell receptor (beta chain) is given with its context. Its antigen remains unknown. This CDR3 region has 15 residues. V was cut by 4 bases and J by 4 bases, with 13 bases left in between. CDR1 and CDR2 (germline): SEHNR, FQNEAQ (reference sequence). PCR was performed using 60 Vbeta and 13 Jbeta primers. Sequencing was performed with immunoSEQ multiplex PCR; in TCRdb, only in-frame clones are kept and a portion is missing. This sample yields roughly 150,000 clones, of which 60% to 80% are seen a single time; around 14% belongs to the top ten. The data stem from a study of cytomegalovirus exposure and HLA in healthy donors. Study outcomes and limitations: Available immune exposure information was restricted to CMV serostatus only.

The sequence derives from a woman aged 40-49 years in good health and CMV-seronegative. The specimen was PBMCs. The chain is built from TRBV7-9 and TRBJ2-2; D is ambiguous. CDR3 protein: CASSSTRTSTGELFF. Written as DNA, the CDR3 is TGTGCCAGCAGCTCCACTCGTACCTCCACCGGGGAGCTGTTTTTT.